A selection of T cell receptor beta chains follows, all from one sample in a study of blood T cell repertoires in COVID-19. TCRdb's copy holds only in-frame clones and misses some; the assay was immunoSEQ multiplex PCR. The sample includes approximately 300,000 clones, approximately 88% of them seen just once. Material: PBMCs or T cells enriched from blood (not recorded which). These receptors all stem from a man in his 60s who had recovered from COVID-19. Each CDR3 is given with its conserved first and last residue. A D gene is named only where the DNA matches it firmly. Expanded clones get a size class; other rows say once, few or many, or leave the size out.

TRBV5-1	13	NA	TRBJ2-3	NA	CASSSLPGDTQYF	TGCGCCAGCAGCTCCCTGCCAGGAGATACGCAGTATTTT
TRBV7-3	14	TRBD2	TRBJ2-3	NA	CASSWAGGTDTQYF	TGTGCCAGCAGCTGGGCGGGGGGCACAGATACGCAGTATTTT
TRBV14	15	TRBD1	TRBJ1-5	NA	CASSQAGTADQPQHF	TGTGCCAGCAGCCAAGCCGGGACAGCGGATCAGCCCCAGCATTTT
TRBV3-1/TRBV3-2	14	NA	TRBJ2-1	NA	CASSQGVASGEQFF	TGTGCCAGCAGCCAAGGGGTAGCGTCGGGGGAGCAGTTCTTC
TRBV28	11	NA	TRBJ1-4	NA	CASSFEGKLFF	TGTGCCAGCAGTTTCGAGGGAAAACTGTTTTTT
TRBV18	17	NA	TRBJ1-3	NA	CASSPRLQGSSGNTIYF	TGTGCCAGCTCACCTCGGCTCCAGGGAAGCTCTGGAAACACCATATATTTT
TRBV11-3	12	TRBD1	TRBJ1-1	NA	CASSSRGQGAFF	TGTGCCAGCAGCTCCAGGGGGCAAGGAGCTTTCTTT
TRBV2	13	NA	TRBJ2-7	NA	CASSGTSGAEQYF	TGTGCCAGCAGTGGGACGTCAGGGGCCGAGCAGTACTTC
TRBV5-1	17	NA	TRBJ1-6	NA	CASSLGTGFRDNSPLHF	TGCGCCAGCAGCTTGGGCACAGGGTTTCGGGATAATTCACCCCTCCACTTT
TRBV19	11	NA	TRBJ1-5	NA	CASSRGQPQHF	TGTGCCAGTAGCCGAGGGCAGCCCCAGCATTTT
TRBV7-9	13	NA	TRBJ1-2	NA	CASSLDRVYGYTF	TGTGCCAGCAGCTTAGACAGGGTCTATGGCTACACCTTC
TRBV7-7	15	TRBD2	TRBJ2-1	NA	CASSPGTSGFREQFF	TGTGCTAGCAGCCCAGGGACTAGCGGCTTTCGTGAGCAGTTCTTC
TRBV19	14	TRBD1	TRBJ2-5	NA	CAILRDRGRETQYF	TGTGCCATCCTACGGGACAGAGGGAGAGAGACCCAGTACTTC
TRBV5-1	14	NA	TRBJ1-2	NA	CASSSEQGRYGYTF	TGCGCCAGCAGCTCAGAACAGGGAAGGTACGGCTACACCTTC
TRBV29-1	15	TRBD2	TRBJ2-3	NA	CSVVNSGRNIDTQYF	TGCAGCGTTGTGAATAGCGGGAGGAATATAGATACGCAGTATTTT
TRBV7-2	15	NA	TRBJ2-1	NA	CASSLARGRSHEQFF	TGTGCCAGCAGCTTAGCGCGTGGTAGAAGCCATGAGCAGTTCTTC
TRBV5-4	16	TRBD2	TRBJ2-4	NA	CASSLLDGGGRNIQYF	TGTGCCAGCAGCCTTCTTGATGGGGGGGGAAGAAACATTCAGTACTTC
TRBV12-5	15	TRBD1	TRBJ2-5	NA	CASGFGTGGVETQYF	TGTGCTAGTGGTTTCGGGACAGGGGGCGTGGAGACCCAGTACTTC
TRBV7-3	15	NA	TRBJ2-2	NA	CASSLEYRNTGELFF	TGTGCCAGCAGCTTAGAGTATAGGAACACCGGGGAGCTGTTTTTT
TRBV28	15	TRBD1	TRBJ1-6	once	CASSPRTGGLSPLHF	TGTGCCAGCAGCCCGAGGACAGGGGGCCTTTCACCCCTCCACTTT
TRBV4-1	15	NA	TRBJ1-2	NA	CASSQDLDFHYGYTF	TGCGCCAGCAGCCAAGATCTGGACTTCCACTATGGCTACACCTTC
TRBV11-3	15	NA	TRBJ2-5	NA	CASSLLLQGQETQYF	TGTGCCAGCAGCTTATTATTGCAGGGCCAGGAGACCCAGTACTTC
TRBV27	15	NA	TRBJ2-1	once	CASSYGQTINNEQFF	TGTGCCAGCAGTTACGGACAGACCATTAACAATGAGCAGTTCTTC
TRBV2	18	TRBD2	TRBJ2-7	NA	CASSDLVSGRLQVYEQYF	TGTGCCAGCAGTGATTTGGTGAGCGGGAGGTTGCAGGTGTACGAGCAGTACTTC
TRBV7-2	17	NA	TRBJ2-2	NA	CASSPRTTPANTGELFF	TGTGCCAGCAGCCCACGGACAACCCCCGCGAACACCGGGGAGCTGTTTTTT
TRBV12-5	12	NA	TRBJ1-1	NA	CASGAAGRQAFF	TGTGCTAGTGGTGCCGCCGGGAGGCAAGCTTTCTTT